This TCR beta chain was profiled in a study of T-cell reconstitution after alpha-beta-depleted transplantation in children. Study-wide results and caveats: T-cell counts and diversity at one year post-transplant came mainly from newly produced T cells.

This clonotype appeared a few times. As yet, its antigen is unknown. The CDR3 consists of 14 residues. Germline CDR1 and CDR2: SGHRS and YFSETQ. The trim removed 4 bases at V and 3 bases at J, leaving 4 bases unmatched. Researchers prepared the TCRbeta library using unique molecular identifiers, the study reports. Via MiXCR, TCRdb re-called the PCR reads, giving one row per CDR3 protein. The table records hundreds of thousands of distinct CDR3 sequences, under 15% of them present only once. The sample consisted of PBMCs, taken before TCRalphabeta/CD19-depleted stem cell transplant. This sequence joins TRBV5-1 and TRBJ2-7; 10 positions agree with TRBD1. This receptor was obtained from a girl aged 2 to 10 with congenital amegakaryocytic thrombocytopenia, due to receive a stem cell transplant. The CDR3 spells CASSEWTGGYEQYF. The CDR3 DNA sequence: TGCGCCAGCAGCGAATGGACAGGGGGCTACGAGCAGTACTTC.